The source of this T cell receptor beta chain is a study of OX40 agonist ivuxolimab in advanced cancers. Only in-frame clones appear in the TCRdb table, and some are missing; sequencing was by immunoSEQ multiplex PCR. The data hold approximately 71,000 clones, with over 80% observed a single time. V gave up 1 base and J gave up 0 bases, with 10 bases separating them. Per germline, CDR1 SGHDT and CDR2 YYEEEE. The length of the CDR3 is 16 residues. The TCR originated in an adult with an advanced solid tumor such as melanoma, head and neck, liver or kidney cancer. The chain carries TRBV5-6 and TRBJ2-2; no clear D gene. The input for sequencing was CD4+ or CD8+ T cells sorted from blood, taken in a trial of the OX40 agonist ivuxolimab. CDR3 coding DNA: TGTGCCAGCAGCTTGTTCGAGCGTCCGAACACCGGGGAGCTGTTTTTT. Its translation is CASSLFERPNTGELFF.